These 17 T cell receptor beta chains originate from one sample sequenced in a study of blood T cell repertoires in COVID-19. The method was immunoSEQ multiplex PCR; TCRdb's version includes in-frame clones alone and lacks a portion of them. The table lists about 150,000 clones, just under 85% of them singletons. The material sequenced was peripheral blood. The receptor source for this set is a woman aged 80 or older with COVID-19, enrolled during active disease.

This chain connects TRBV5-4 to TRBJ1-1; perhaps TRBD1 as D (6 bases). The CDR3 sequence is 20 residues long. The V gene lost 2 bases and the J gene lost 7 bases, with 33 bases spanning the gap. CDR1 and CDR2 from the germline V gene are SGHNT and YYREEE (reference sequence). CDR3 sequence reads: CASSFSPGVAGGAGKDEAFF. The DNA of the CDR3 is TGTGCCAGCAGCTTTTCGCCGGGCGTAGCGGGGGGGGCCGGCAAGGATGAAGCTTTCTTT.

This chain uses TRBV25-1 with TRBJ2-7; 7 bases fit TRBD1. The CDR3 totals 15 residues. Germline values: CDR1 MGHDK, CDR2 SYGVNS. V was clipped by 3 bases and J by 2 bases; unmatched bases: 7. CDR3 region: CASSERGLGTYEQYF. The CDR3 nucleotides are TGTGCCAGCAGTGAGAGGGGGCTCGGCACCTACGAGCAGTACTTC.

The V and J genes are TRBV18 and TRBJ2-6; tentatively, D is TRBD1 (5 bases). Trimming removed 4 bases at V and 0 bases at J, with 10 bases between. The length of the CDR3 is 16 residues. Germline values: CDR1 KGHSH, CDR2 LQKENI. The CDR3 bases are TGTGCCAGCTCACTCAGACAGCTCTCTGGGGCCAACGTCCTGACTTTC. Translation: CASSLRQLSGANVLTF.

The V call is TRBV7-6, the J call TRBJ2-5, with D maybe TRBD2 (7 bases). Trimming took 5 bases from V and 5 from J, leaving 21 bases between them. The length of the CDR3 is 16 residues. Looked up from germline, CDR1 is SGHVS and CDR2 is FNYEAQ. The CDR3 loop is CASSRPSPGGWETQYF. In nucleotides, the CDR3 is TGTGCCAGCAGCCGACCCTCACCGGGGGGCTGGGAGACCCAGTACTTC.

The chain links TRBV5-1 to TRBJ2-1, with 11 bases lining up with TRBD2. Per germline, CDR1 SGHRS and CDR2 YFSETQ. The CDR3 contains 17 residues. Trimming cost V 0 bases and J 5 bases; bases outside gene matches: 7. The CDR3 DNA sequence: TGCGCCAGCAGCTTGGTCTTAGCGGGAGGGCGCGACAATGAGCAGTTCTTC. Its protein is CASSLVLAGGRDNEQFF.

V and J are TRBV4-2 and TRBJ1-4; D gene unclear. The CDR3 totals 15 residues. Trimming shortened V by 0 bases and J by 4 bases, and 9 bases separated the two germline ends. Germline V CDR1 and CDR2: LGHNA, YNFKEQ. CDR3 nucleotides: TGTGCCAGCAGCCAAGATAGGGAGCTTAATGAAAAACTGTTTTTT. Residues: CASSQDRELNEKLFF.

This clone was observed a handful of times. J is TRBJ1-4 and V is TRBV7-9, with no clear D. Germline lookup yields CDR1 SEHNR and CDR2 FQNEAQ (reference sequence). This CDR3 has 13 amino acids. Trimming took off 2 bases at V and 8 bases at J, with 9 bases between the two ends. The CDR3 DNA reads as TGTGCCAGCAGCTTACCGTCTGAGGAAAAACTGTTTTTT. This gives the protein CASSLPSEEKLFF.

V is TRBV7-2 and J is TRBJ2-1; the match to TRBD2 covers 10 bases. The CDR3 contains 15 residues. Germline assignment: CDR1 SGHTA and CDR2 FQGNSA. V was clipped by 3 bases and J by 2 bases; unmatched bases: 1. The CDR3 is CASSLGTSAYNEQFF. The CDR3 nucleotides read TGTGCCAGCAGCTTGGGGACTAGCGCCTACAATGAGCAGTTCTTC. The variable domain in full, completed from reference TRBV7-2 and TRBJ2-1, reads GAGVSQSPSNKVTEKGKDVELRCDPISGHTALYWYRQSLGQGLEFLIYFQGNSAPDKSGLPSDRFSAERTGGSVSTLTIQRTQQEDSAVYLCASSLGTSAYNEQFFGPGTRLTVL.

This chain uses TRBV5-1 with TRBJ1-5, with TRBD1 matching over 9 bases. Per germline, CDR1 SGHRS and CDR2 YFSETQ. The CDR3 spans 17 residues. J was trimmed by 3 bases and V by 2 bases; bases with no gene match: 9. The CDR3 spells CASSFNPGQGNNQPQHF. The CDR3, as DNA: TGCGCCAGCAGCTTTAATCCAGGACAGGGGAACAATCAGCCCCAGCATTTT.

This sequence joins TRBV2 and TRBJ2-5; 8 positions agree with TRBD1. Germline values: CDR1 SNHLY, CDR2 FYNNEI. V shed 6 bases and J 1 base; nucleotides not matched to a gene: 4. CDR3 size: 14 residues. The CDR3 sequence: CASSVDRGQETQYF. CDR3 bases: TGTGCCAGCAGCGTAGACAGGGGCCAAGAGACCCAGTACTTC. Full variable domain (outside the CDR3, taken from reference TRBV2 and TRBJ2-5): EPEVTQTPSHQVTQMGQEVILRCVPISNHLYFYWYRQILGQKVEFLVSFYNNEISEKSEIFDDQFSVERPDGSNFTLKIRSTKLEDSAMYFCASSVDRGQETQYFGPGTRLLVL.

This clone has a single count. This chain's CDR3 is CASSQAGGLAYGYTF. DNA of the CDR3: TGCGCCAGCAGCCAGGCGGGTGGGTTGGCCTATGGCTACACCTTC. This sequence joins TRBV4-1 and TRBJ1-2; D uncertain. V lost 3 bases and J 4 bases, leaving 15 bases between the germline ends. Germline assignment: CDR1 MGHRA and CDR2 YSYEKL. This CDR3 has 15 amino acids.

The chain links TRBV30 to TRBJ2-3, with TRBD1 matching 8 bases. The germline V gene encodes CDR1 GTSNPN and CDR2 SVGIG (reference sequence). The CDR3 covers 14 residues. V lost 2 bases and J lost 4; bases outside the gene matches: 5. The CDR3 region is CAWSRGQGADTQYF. CDR3 DNA sequence: TGTGCCTGGAGTCGAGGACAGGGTGCAGATACGCAGTATTTT.

Here the CDR3 reads CASSQGNTIYF. The CDR3 DNA sequence: TGTGCCAGCAGCCAGGGAAACACCATATATTTT. V gene TRBV11-2 combines with J gene TRBJ1-3, with D unresolved. The germline V gene has CDR1 SGHAT and CDR2 FQNNGV. There are 11 residues in the CDR3. Trimming removed 5 bases at V and 4 bases at J, with 3 bases between.

The rearrangement joins TRBV15 to TRBJ2-1, with 8 bases that match TRBD1. J lost 2 bases, V lost 1 base, and 4 bases had no gene match. The CDR3 runs to 16 residues. CDR1 and CDR2 from the germline V gene are LNHNV and YYDKDF (reference sequence). The DNA for the CDR3 is TGTGCCACCAGCAGAGTTCGGACAGGGACCTACAATGAGCAGTTCTTC. Translated, it gives CATSRVRTGTYNEQFF.

The rearrangement uses TRBV4-2 and TRBJ2-5; 9 bases agree with TRBD2. J lost 5 bases, V lost 2 bases, and 12 bases had no gene match. CDR1 LGHNA and CDR2 YNFKEQ come from the germline V gene. CDR3 length: 17 amino acids. The CDR3 protein is CASSQPPSRGRGETQYF. In DNA form, the CDR3 reads TGTGCCAGCAGCCAACCCCCGTCCCGCGGGAGGGGGGAGACCCAGTACTTC.

This chain links TRBV5-4 with TRBJ1-2, with 7 bases matching TRBD1. The CDR3 extends over 16 amino acids. Germline CDR1 and CDR2: SGHNT and YYREEE (reference sequence). The V segment lost 3 bases and the J segment 3 bases; nucleotides outside the gene matches: 11. The CDR3, as DNA: TGTGCCAGCAGCTCAAAATCCGGGACAGCTGACTATGGCTACACCTTC. Its protein product is CASSSKSGTADYGYTF.

In its sample, this clone was seen once. This rearrangement joins TRBV2 to TRBJ2-7; 12 bases map to TRBD1. Trimming removed 10 bases from V and 5 bases from J; junction bases left unmatched: 9. The CDR3 has 14 residues. CDR1 SNHLY and CDR2 FYNNEI come from the germline V gene. In DNA, the CDR3 is TGTGCCACCAAGGGACAGGGGGCTTTGGACGAGCAGTACTTC. Protein sequence: CATKGQGALDEQYF.